This entry lists 5 T cell receptor beta chains sequenced from one sample in a study of T cell clonotyping in hematopoietic cell transplantation. Libraries were prepared by immunoSEQ multiplex PCR; TCRdb keeps only in-frame clonotypes and omits some of them. The sample consists of roughly 14,000 clones, approximately 84% of them appearing once. Sequencing was performed on PBMCs, taken 100 days after allogeneic stem cell transplant. All receptors come from a male patient in his fifties who had an allogeneic stem cell transplant from an unrelated donor, so T cells may come from the graft donor. Some clones in this sample may be carry-over from other donors' samples.

The CDR3 bases are TGCGCCAGCAGCCAGGGACAGGGAAGTGGCTACACCTTC. Its translation is CASSQGQGSGYTF. The V gene is TRBV5-1, the J gene TRBJ1-2; TRBD1 matches 9 bases. V lost 4 bases and J lost 7; bases outside the gene matches: 5. This CDR3 spans 13 amino acids. Germline V gives CDR1 SGHRS, CDR2 YFSETQ. Based on the CDR3 plus reference TRBV5-1 and TRBJ1-2, the full variable domain is KAGVTQTPRYLIKTRGQQVTLSCSPISGHRSVSWYQQTPGQGLQFLFEYFSETQRNKGNFPGRFSGRQFSNSRSEMNVSTLELGDSALYLCASSQGQGSGYTFGSGTRLTVV.

This sequence joins TRBV29-1 and TRBJ2-7; D unclear. V was clipped by 0 bases and J by 7 bases, with 16 bases between them. CDR1 is SQVTM and CDR2 is ANQGSEA in the germline V gene. The CDR3 spans 14 residues. The CDR3 loop reads CSVEDLRGTAEQYF. As DNA, the CDR3 is TGCAGCGTTGAAGATCTTAGAGGTACCGCGGAGCAGTACTTC.

The rearrangement links TRBV28 to TRBJ1-4; 7 bases are shared with TRBD1. The CDR3 totals 14 residues. V lost 5 bases to trimming and J lost 8 bases; unmatched junction nucleotides: 8. Germline CDR1 and CDR2: MDHEN and SYDVKM. The CDR3 DNA is TGTGCCAGCAGTAACAGGGGCTTGCGGGAAAAACTGTTTTTT. Encoded protein: CASSNRGLREKLFF. The variable domain in full, with the rest retrieved from reference TRBV28 and TRBJ1-4, is DVKVTQSSRYLVKRTGEKVFLECVQDMDHENMFWYRQDPGLGLRLIYFSYDVKMKEKGDIPEGYSVSREKKERFSLILESASTNQTSMYLCASSNRGLREKLFFGSGTQLSVL.

The chain links TRBV28 to TRBJ1-1, with TRBD1 as a possible D gene (6 bases). Germline CDR1 reads MDHEN; CDR2 reads SYDVKM. Trimming shortened V by 5 bases and J by 10 bases, and 11 bases separated the two germline ends. The CDR3 is 11 amino acids. The CDR3 DNA reads as TGTGCCAGCAGTAACAGGGTTGGAGCTTTCTTT. Translated: CASSNRVGAFF.

The V gene is TRBV5-6, the J gene TRBJ1-2, with D maybe TRBD1 (5 bases). Trimming took 4 bases from V and 8 from J, leaving 15 bases between them. The CDR3 runs 13 residues. CDR1 and CDR2 from the germline V gene are SGHDT and YYEEEE. The DNA for the CDR3 is TGTGCCAGCAGCCTGACAGAGTTAGAAGGCTACACCTTC. It codes for CASSLTELEGYTF.